These 28 T cell receptor beta chains originate from one sample sequenced in a study of OX40 agonist ivuxolimab in advanced cancers. Profiled with immunoSEQ multiplex PCR; TCRdb holds only in-frame clones, not every one. This sample has roughly 23,000 clones, with approximately 77% found just once. The input for sequencing was CD4+ or CD8+ T cells sorted from blood, taken in a trial of the OX40 agonist ivuxolimab. These receptors were collected from an adult with an advanced solid tumor such as melanoma, head and neck, liver or kidney cancer.

The chain recombines TRBV18 with TRBJ1-2; no clear D gene. CDR1 is KGHSH and CDR2 is LQKENI in the germline V gene. The length of the CDR3 is 15 residues. V dropped 2 bases and J dropped 8 bases, with 18 bases sitting between them. CDR3 sequence (DNA): TGTGCCAGCTCACCAACAGAGACCCGCACGGGGGGCTACACCTTC. Translation: CASSPTETRTGGYTF.

V is TRBV5-1 and J is TRBJ1-6; no clear D gene. In germline, CDR1 is SGHRS, CDR2 YFSETQ. The CDR3 has 16 residues. V shed 4 bases and J shed 0 bases, with 11 bases lying between them. CDR3: CASSRAVGSYNSPLHF. The CDR3 DNA reads as TGCGCCAGCAGCCGGGCGGTGGGCTCCTATAATTCACCCCTCCACTTT.

The chain employs TRBV27 and TRBJ1-4; possibly TRBD1 for D (5 bases). V gave up 1 base and J gave up 6 bases, with 12 bases separating them. Germline assignment: CDR1 MNHEY and CDR2 SMNVEV (reference sequence). CDR3 length: 15 residues. CDR3 in amino acids: CASSLYGRGDEKLFF. Here the CDR3 DNA reads TGTGCCAGCAGTTTATATGGGAGGGGCGATGAAAAACTGTTTTTT.

The gene calls are TRBV27 and TRBJ2-2; no reliable D call. Trimming took 6 bases from V and 6 from J, leaving 5 bases between them. The length of the CDR3 is 11 residues. CDR1 MNHEY and CDR2 SMNVEV come from the germline V gene (reference sequence). This chain's CDR3 is CASSTAGELFF. The CDR3 DNA reads TGTGCCAGCAGCACGGCCGGGGAGCTGTTTTTT.

This clone was recorded only once. The V call is TRBV28, the J call TRBJ2-7; tentatively, D is TRBD1 or TRBD2 (5 bases each). This CDR3 contains 13 residues. V was clipped by 2 bases and J by 1 base, with 6 bases between them. Per germline, CDR1 MDHEN and CDR2 SYDVKM. CDR3: CASSLGGSYEQYF. The CDR3 DNA reads as TGTGCCAGCAGTTTAGGGGGATCCTACGAGCAGTACTTC.

In DNA, the CDR3 is TGCGCCAGCAGCCAGAGCTCTGGAAACACCATATATTTT. Its protein is CASSQSSGNTIYF. The chain combines TRBV4-3 with TRBJ1-3; D is ambiguous. V lost 3 bases and J lost 0, with 3 bases in between. In germline, CDR1 is LGHNA, CDR2 YSLEER. The CDR3 sequence is 13 residues long.

The chain joins TRBV2 to TRBJ1-1; the D is unclear. V lost 1 base to trimming and J lost 4 bases, with 13 bases between them. Germline V gene data show CDR1 as SNHLY and CDR2 as FYNNEI. The CDR3 has 15 amino acids. This CDR3 is CASSEGSGVGTEAFF. CDR3 nucleotide sequence: TGTGCCAGCAGTGAAGGTTCGGGCGTAGGCACTGAAGCTTTCTTT.

This rearrangement joins TRBV29-1 to TRBJ1-5; TRBD1 agrees at 12 bases. CDR1 and CDR2 (germline): SQVTM, ANQGSEA. V trimming: 7 bases; J trimming: 7 bases; junction bases outside the gene matches: 8. This CDR3 has 14 residues. The CDR3, as DNA: TGCAGCGCCCAAAGCGGGACAGGGGGCCAGCCCCAGCATTTT. It specifies CSAQSGTGGQPQHF.

This clone was seen only a few times. The chain recombines TRBV4-1 with TRBJ1-5, with D possibly matching TRBD1 (5 bases). This CDR3 is built from 16 residues. CDR1 is MGHRA and CDR2 is YSYEKL in the germline V gene. V was trimmed by 1 base and J by 0 bases, leaving 10 bases between them. The CDR3 DNA follows: TGCGCCAGCAGCCAAGCGGCCAGGGATAGCAATCAGCCCCAGCATTTT. Amino acids: CASSQAARDSNQPQHF.

The J gene is TRBJ2-1, the V gene TRBV4-3, with 7 positions matching TRBD2. With V trimmed by 2 bases and J by 8 bases, 9 bases remained unmatched. Germline CDR1 is LGHNA and CDR2 is YSLEER. The CDR3 spans 15 residues. CDR3 loop: CASSQKWGGADEQFF. The DNA for the CDR3 is TGCGCCAGCAGCCAAAAATGGGGGGGTGCTGATGAGCAGTTCTTC.

The chain combines TRBV6-5 with TRBJ2-7, with D perhaps TRBD2 (5 bases). V was shortened by 6 bases and J by 2 bases, with 17 bases between the two germline ends. Per germline, CDR1 MNHEY and CDR2 SVGAGI. The CDR3 covers 15 residues. The CDR3 region has the DNA TGTGCCAGCAGCTCTCCGACTACCGGCCCCTACGAGCAGTACTTC. Protein: CASSSPTTGPYEQYF.

The V call is TRBV28, the J call TRBJ2-7, with D possibly TRBD2 on 7 matching bases. Germline CDR1 MDHEN, CDR2 SYDVKM. This CDR3 has 14 amino acids. The germline V and J ends were trimmed by 6 bases and 0 bases, with 12 bases remaining between them. The CDR3 loop reads CASREGGSSYEQYF. CDR3 nucleotide sequence: TGTGCCAGCAGAGAGGGGGGGAGCTCCTACGAGCAGTACTTC.

V gene TRBV7-2 combines with J gene TRBJ2-7; tentative D call: TRBD1 (5 bases). This CDR3 is 14 amino acids long. Germline CDR1 reads SGHTA; CDR2 reads FQGNSA. V lost 5 bases and J 2 bases, leaving 13 bases between the germline ends. The CDR3 protein is CASSVGYRTYEQYF. The DNA of the CDR3 is TGTGCCAGCAGCGTGGGTTACAGGACCTACGAGCAGTACTTC.

The chain uses TRBV28 and TRBJ1-2; 7 bases are a match to TRBD1. V dropped 6 bases and J dropped 0; count of bases not matched to a gene: 4. The CDR3 consists of 14 residues. Per germline, CDR1 MDHEN and CDR2 SYDVKM. The DNA of the CDR3 is TGTGCCAGCAGCTCGGGACAGACTAACTATGGCTACACCTTC. Residues: CASSSGQTNYGYTF.

This sequence joins TRBV7-8 and TRBJ2-2; 7 nucleotides line up with TRBD2. CDR3 length: 15 amino acids. Germline V gene sequence: CDR1 SGHVS, CDR2 FQNEAQ. Unmatched junction bases numbered 3, after V lost 2 bases and J lost 3 bases. CDR3 loop: CASSLTSAHTGELFF. The CDR3 DNA reads TGTGCCAGCAGCTTAACTAGCGCCCACACCGGGGAGCTGTTTTTT.

The J gene is TRBJ2-7, the V gene TRBV6-5; D is perhaps TRBD1 (5 bases). The CDR3 is made up of 13 amino acids. Trimming shortened V by 5 bases and J by 7 bases, and 15 bases separated the two germline ends. CDR1 and CDR2 (germline): MNHEY, SVGAGI. The CDR3 is CASSRQGLGEQYF. The CDR3, as DNA: TGTGCCAGCAGTAGGCAGGGATTGGGGGAGCAGTACTTC.

The chain joins TRBV27 to TRBJ2-3, with TRBD2 identical over 7 bases. The germline V gene encodes CDR1 MNHEY and CDR2 SMNVEV (reference sequence). The CDR3 is 15 amino acids. V trimming: 8 bases; J trimming: 3 bases; junction bases outside the gene matches: 11. The CDR3 DNA reads as TGTGCCAGCGGAAAGATGGGAGGGAGGACAGATACGCAGTATTTT. Amino acids: CASGKMGGRTDTQYF.

The CDR3 DNA reads TGTGCCAGTAGTTTCGTCGGGACAGGGGGCGGCGAGCAGTACTTC. It translates to CASSFVGTGGGEQYF. The rearrangement joins TRBV19 to TRBJ2-7; 12 bases match TRBD1. Losses at the gene ends were 5 bases for V and 6 bases for J; bases not matched to a gene: 8. Germline values: CDR1 LNHDA, CDR2 SQIVND (reference sequence). The CDR3 is made up of 15 amino acids.

V is TRBV9 and J is TRBJ1-1; 7 bases match TRBD1. Per germline, CDR1 SGDLS and CDR2 YYNGEE. The CDR3 is made up of 14 amino acids. V lost 4 bases and J lost 2; bases outside the gene matches: 5. The CDR3 loop is CASSRTGENTEAFF. The CDR3 DNA reads TGTGCCAGCAGCCGGACAGGAGAAAACACTGAAGCTTTCTTT.

The chain uses TRBV5-4 and TRBJ2-7, with D possibly TRBD1 on 5 matching bases. The CDR3 spans 16 residues. Looked up from germline, CDR1 is SGHNT and CDR2 is YYREEE (reference sequence). Trimming took 2 bases from V and 1 from J, leaving 16 bases between them. CDR3 protein: CASSLYGGQLSYEQYF. As DNA, the CDR3 is TGTGCCAGCAGCTTATACGGCGGACAACTTTCCTACGAGCAGTACTTC.

The chain joins TRBV30 to TRBJ1-1, with D hard to call. Germline values: CDR1 GTSNPN, CDR2 SVGIG (reference sequence). V lost 2 bases, J lost 7 bases, and 11 bases lay in between. The CDR3 has 12 amino acids. CDR3 bases: TGTGCCTGGAGTCCCGTTTTGGGTGAAGCTTTCTTT. Translated: CAWSPVLGEAFF.

This clone was seen a handful of times. The rearrangement links TRBV5-1 to TRBJ1-1; D not resolved. V was trimmed by 2 bases and J by 0 bases, leaving 5 bases between them. CDR3 size: 13 residues. Per germline, CDR1 SGHRS and CDR2 YFSETQ. DNA of the CDR3: TGCGCCAGCAGCTTTGCGCTGAACACTGAAGCTTTCTTT. Protein sequence: CASSFALNTEAFF.

This sequence joins TRBV5-1 and TRBJ1-2; TRBD1 is a possible D gene (5 bases). Trimming removed 1 base at V and 7 bases at J, with 14 bases between. CDR1 and CDR2 (germline): SGHRS, YFSETQ. This CDR3 region has 14 residues. This CDR3 is CASSLSGGEGGYTF. The CDR3 DNA reads as TGCGCCAGCAGCTTGAGTGGGGGAGAGGGTGGCTACACCTTC.

The genes are TRBV5-1 and TRBJ1-1; D is unresolved. This CDR3 has 13 amino acids. V was pared by 0 bases and J by 7 bases, with 10 bases between. Germline CDR1 reads SGHRS; CDR2 reads YFSETQ. The CDR3 coding sequence is TGCGCCAGCAGCTTGGAGACACGCATTGAAGCTTTCTTT. Encoded protein: CASSLETRIEAFF. The variable domain in full, completed from reference TRBV5-1 and TRBJ1-1, reads KAGVTQTPRYLIKTRGQQVTLSCSPISGHRSVSWYQQTPGQGLQFLFEYFSETQRNKGNFPGRFSGRQFSNSRSEMNVSTLELGDSALYLCASSLETRIEAFFGQGTRLTVV.

The chain links TRBV6-5 to TRBJ1-1; D unclear. Germline CDR1 is MNHEY and CDR2 is SVGAGI. V gave up 8 bases and J gave up 4 bases, with 14 bases separating them. The CDR3 sequence is 13 residues long. CDR3 loop: CASCRSVGTEAFF. The CDR3 region has the DNA TGTGCCAGCTGCCGCTCTGTAGGCACTGAAGCTTTCTTT.

The genes are TRBV14 and TRBJ1-2, with D possibly TRBD1 on 6 matching bases. V was pared by 5 bases and J by 2 bases, with 15 bases between. CDR1 is SGHDN, CDR2 FVKESK, per germline. The CDR3 is 15 amino acids. The CDR3 here is CASSLQIGQNYGYTF. Here the CDR3 DNA reads TGTGCCAGCAGCTTGCAAATCGGACAGAACTATGGCTACACCTTC.

This sequence joins TRBV19 and TRBJ2-7; D is ambiguous. V was cut by 0 bases and J by 7 bases, with 13 bases left in between. Germline CDR1 LNHDA, CDR2 SQIVND (reference sequence). The CDR3 covers 14 residues. The CDR3 nucleotides read TGTGCCAGTAGTATAGACCCTTCGACTCCTGAGCAGTACTTC. Residues: CASSIDPSTPEQYF.

J is TRBJ1-1 and V is TRBV6-5; D gene unclear. The CDR3 sequence is 15 residues long. Trimming removed 0 bases from V and 1 base from J, with 9 bases in between. Germline CDR1 and CDR2: MNHEY and SVGAGI. The CDR3 sequence: CASSYSTAANTEAFF. Written as DNA, the CDR3 is TGTGCCAGCAGTTACTCGACGGCGGCGAACACTGAAGCTTTCTTT.